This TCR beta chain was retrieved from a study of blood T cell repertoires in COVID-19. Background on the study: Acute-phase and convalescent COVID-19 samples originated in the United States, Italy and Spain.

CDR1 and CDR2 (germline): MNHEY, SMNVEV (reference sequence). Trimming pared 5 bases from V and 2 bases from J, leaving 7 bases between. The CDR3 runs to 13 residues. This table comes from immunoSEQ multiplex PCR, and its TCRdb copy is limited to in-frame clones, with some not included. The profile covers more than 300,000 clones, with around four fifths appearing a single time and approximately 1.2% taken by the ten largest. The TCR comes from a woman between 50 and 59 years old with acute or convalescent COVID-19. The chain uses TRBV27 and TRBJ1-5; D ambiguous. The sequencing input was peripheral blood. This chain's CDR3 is CASSQSRNQPQHF. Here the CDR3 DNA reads TGTGCCAGCAGTCAATCCCGCAATCAGCCCCAGCATTTT.